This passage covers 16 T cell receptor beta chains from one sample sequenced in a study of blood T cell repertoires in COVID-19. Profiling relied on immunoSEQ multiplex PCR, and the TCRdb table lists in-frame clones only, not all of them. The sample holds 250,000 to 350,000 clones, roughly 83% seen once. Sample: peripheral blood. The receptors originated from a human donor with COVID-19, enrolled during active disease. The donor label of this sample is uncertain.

CDR3: CASSFGVTSGIGAGELFF. In DNA form, the CDR3 reads TGCGCCAGCAGCTTCGGAGTGACTAGCGGGATTGGAGCCGGGGAGCTGTTTTTT. V gene TRBV5-1 combines with J gene TRBJ2-2, with 11 bases matching TRBD2. The germline CDR1 and CDR2 sequences are SGHRS and YFSETQ. The V segment lost 2 bases and the J segment 6 bases; nucleotides outside the gene matches: 12. This CDR3 is built from 18 residues.

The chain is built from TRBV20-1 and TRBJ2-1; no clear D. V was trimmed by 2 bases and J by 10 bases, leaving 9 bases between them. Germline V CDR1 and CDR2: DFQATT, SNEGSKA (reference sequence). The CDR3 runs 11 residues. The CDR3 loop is CSARLLVEQFF. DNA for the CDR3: TGCAGTGCTAGATTACTCGTAGAGCAGTTCTTC.

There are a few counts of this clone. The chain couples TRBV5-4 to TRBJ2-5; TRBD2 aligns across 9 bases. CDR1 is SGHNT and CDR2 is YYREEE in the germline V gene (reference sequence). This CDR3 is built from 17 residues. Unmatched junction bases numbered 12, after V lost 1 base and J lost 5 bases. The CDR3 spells CASSLMVVAGDWETQYF. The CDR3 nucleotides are TGTGCCAGCAGCTTGATGGTAGTAGCGGGAGATTGGGAGACCCAGTACTTC.

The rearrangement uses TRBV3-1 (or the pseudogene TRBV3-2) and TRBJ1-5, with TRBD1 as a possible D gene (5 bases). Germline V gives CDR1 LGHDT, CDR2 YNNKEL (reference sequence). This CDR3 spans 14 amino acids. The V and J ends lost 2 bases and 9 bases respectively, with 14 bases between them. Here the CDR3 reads CASSQSRSGVPQHF. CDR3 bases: TGTGCCAGCAGCCAATCTAGATCGGGGGTGCCCCAGCATTTT.

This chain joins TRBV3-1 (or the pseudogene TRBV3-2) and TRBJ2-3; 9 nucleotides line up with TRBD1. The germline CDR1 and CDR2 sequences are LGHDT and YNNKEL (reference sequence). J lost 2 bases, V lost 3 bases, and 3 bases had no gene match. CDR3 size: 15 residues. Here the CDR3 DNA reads TGTGCCAGCAGCCAGGGACAGGGCTACACAGATACGCAGTATTTT. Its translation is CASSQGQGYTDTQYF.

In DNA, the CDR3 is TGCAGTGTAGGCGGTGAGCAGTTCTTC. Its protein product is CSVGGEQFF. The chain has TRBV29-1 and TRBJ2-1; D is unclear. This CDR3 has 9 amino acids. Germline CDR1 reads SQVTM; CDR2 reads ANQGSEA.

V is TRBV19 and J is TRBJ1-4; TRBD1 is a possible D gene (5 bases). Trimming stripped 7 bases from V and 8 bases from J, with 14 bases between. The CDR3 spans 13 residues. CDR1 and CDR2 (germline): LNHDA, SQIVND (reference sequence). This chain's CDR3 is CASMRQSLEKLFF. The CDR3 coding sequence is TGTGCCAGTATGAGACAGAGTCTAGAAAAACTGTTTTTT.

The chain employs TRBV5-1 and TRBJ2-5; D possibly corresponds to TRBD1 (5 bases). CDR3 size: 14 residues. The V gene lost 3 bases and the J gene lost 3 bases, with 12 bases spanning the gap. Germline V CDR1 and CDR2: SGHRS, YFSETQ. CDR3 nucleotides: TGCGCCAGCAGCTCCTTGACAGCTGAAGAGACCCAGTACTTC. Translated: CASSSLTAEETQYF.

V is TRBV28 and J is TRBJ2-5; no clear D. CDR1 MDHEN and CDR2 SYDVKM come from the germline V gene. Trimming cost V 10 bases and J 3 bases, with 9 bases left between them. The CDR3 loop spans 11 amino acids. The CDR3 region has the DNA TGTGCCACCGCTATAAAAGAGACCCAGTACTTC. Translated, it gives CATAIKETQYF.

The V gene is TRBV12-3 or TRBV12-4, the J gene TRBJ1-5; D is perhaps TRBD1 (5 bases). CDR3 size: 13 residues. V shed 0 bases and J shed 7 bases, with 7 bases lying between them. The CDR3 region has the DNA TGTGCCAGCAGTTTAGCCAGGGAACAGCCCCAGCATTTT. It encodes CASSLAREQPQHF.

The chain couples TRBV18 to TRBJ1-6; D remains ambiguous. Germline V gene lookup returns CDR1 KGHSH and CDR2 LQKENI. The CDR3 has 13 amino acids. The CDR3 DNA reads TGTGCTTCCAGCGAGTCCTATAATTCACCCCTCCACTTT. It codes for CASSESYNSPLHF.

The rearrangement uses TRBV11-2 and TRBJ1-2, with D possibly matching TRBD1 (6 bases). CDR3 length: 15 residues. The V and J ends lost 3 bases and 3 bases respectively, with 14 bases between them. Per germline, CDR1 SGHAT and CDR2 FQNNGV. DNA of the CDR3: TGTGCCAGCAGCTTCTCCGCAGGGGTGGACTATGGCTACACCTTC. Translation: CASSFSAGVDYGYTF.

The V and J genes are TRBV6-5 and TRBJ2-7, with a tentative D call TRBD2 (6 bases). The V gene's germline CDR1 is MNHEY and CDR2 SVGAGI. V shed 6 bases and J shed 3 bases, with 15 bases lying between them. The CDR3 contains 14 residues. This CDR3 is CASSTPPGSYEQYF. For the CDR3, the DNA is TGTGCCAGCAGCACCCCCCCCGGGAGCTACGAGCAGTACTTC.

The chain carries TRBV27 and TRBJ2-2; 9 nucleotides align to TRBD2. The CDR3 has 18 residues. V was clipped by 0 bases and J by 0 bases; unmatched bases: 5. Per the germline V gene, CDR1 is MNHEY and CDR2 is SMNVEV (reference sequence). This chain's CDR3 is CASSLSTLAGSNTGELFF. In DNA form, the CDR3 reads TGTGCCAGCAGTTTATCGACACTAGCGGGTTCGAACACCGGGGAGCTGTTTTTT.

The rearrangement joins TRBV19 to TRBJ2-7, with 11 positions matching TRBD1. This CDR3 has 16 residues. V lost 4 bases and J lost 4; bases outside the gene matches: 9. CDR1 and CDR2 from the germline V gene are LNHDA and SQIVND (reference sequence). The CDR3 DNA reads TGTGCCAGTAGTAACTCCCGGGACAGGGGGAATTACGAGCAGTACTTC. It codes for CASSNSRDRGNYEQYF. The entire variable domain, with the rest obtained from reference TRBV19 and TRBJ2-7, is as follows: DGGITQSPKYLFRKEGQNVTLSCEQNLNHDAMYWYRQDPGQGLRLIYYSQIVNDFQKGDIAEGYSVSREKKESFPLTVTSAQKNPTAFYLCASSNSRDRGNYEQYFGPGTRLTVT.

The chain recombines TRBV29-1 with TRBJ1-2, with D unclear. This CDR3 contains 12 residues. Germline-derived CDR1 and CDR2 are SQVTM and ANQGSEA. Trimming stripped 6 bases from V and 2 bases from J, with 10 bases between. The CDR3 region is CSVFTPNYGYTF. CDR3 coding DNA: TGCAGCGTGTTCACACCAAACTATGGCTACACCTTC.